Listed here are 4 T cell receptor beta chains from one sample, sequenced in a study of blood T cell repertoires in COVID-19. Method: immunoSEQ multiplex PCR; TCRdb's copy keeps in-frame clones and lacks some. The sample has 300,000 to 450,000 clones, around 85% seen once. The sample taken for sequencing was peripheral blood. These receptors all stem from a woman aged 18-29 years with acute or convalescent COVID-19.

V gene TRBV6-5 combines with J gene TRBJ2-2; 7 bases are shared with TRBD1. The CDR3 totals 15 residues. Germline V gives CDR1 MNHEY, CDR2 SVGAGI. The ends lost 6 bases at V and 0 bases at J; junction bases unmatched: 4. CDR3 in amino acids: CASRTGYTNTGELFF. CDR3 sequence (DNA): TGTGCCAGCAGGACAGGGTACACGAACACCGGGGAGCTGTTTTTT.

As concerns this clone: The DNA is left out, because the CDR3 cannot be placed on it with certainty; the CDR3 is given as TCRdb lists it. The sample has other DNA sequences that encode this CDR3 too. The chain joins TRBV7-3 to TRBJ1-1. Germline CDR1 SGHTA, CDR2 FQGTGA. The CDR3 is 13 amino acids in total, end residues counted. The CDR3 reads CASSSSVNTEAFF.

The chain employs TRBV5-8 and TRBJ1-5, with TRBD1 as a possible D gene (6 bases). The CDR3 has 15 amino acids. Germline values: CDR1 SGHTS, CDR2 YDEGEE. Trimming pared 3 bases from V and 0 bases from J, leaving 10 bases between. The DNA for the CDR3 is TGTGCCAGCAGCTCCGGACAGTATAGCAATCAGCCCCAGCATTTT. Its translation is CASSSGQYSNQPQHF.

J is TRBJ1-1 and V is TRBV7-9, with 7 bases that match TRBD1. CDR3 size: 14 residues. Germline CDR1 and CDR2: SEHNR and FQNEAQ (reference sequence). Trimming cost V 0 bases and J 7 bases; bases outside gene matches: 5. Here the CDR3 DNA reads TGTGCCAGCAGCTTAGCAGGGGGCGTGGGTGAAGCTTTCTTT. It encodes CASSLAGGVGEAFF.